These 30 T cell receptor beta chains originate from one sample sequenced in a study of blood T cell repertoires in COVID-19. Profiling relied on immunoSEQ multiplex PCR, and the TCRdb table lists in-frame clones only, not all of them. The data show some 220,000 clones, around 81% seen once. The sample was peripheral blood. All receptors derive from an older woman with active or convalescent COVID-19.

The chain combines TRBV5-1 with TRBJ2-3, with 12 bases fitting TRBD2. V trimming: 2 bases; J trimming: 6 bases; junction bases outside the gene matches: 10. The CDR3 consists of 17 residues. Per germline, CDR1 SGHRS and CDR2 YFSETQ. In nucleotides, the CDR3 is TGCGCCAGCAGCTTCCTAGCGGGGGGGCCTGAATCTGATACGCAGTATTTT. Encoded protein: CASSFLAGGPESDTQYF. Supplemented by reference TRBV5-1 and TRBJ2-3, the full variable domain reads KAGVTQTPRYLIKTRGQQVTLSCSPISGHRSVSWYQQTPGQGLQFLFEYFSETQRNKGNFPGRFSGRQFSNSRSEMNVSTLELGDSALYLCASSFLAGGPESDTQYFGPGTRLTVL.

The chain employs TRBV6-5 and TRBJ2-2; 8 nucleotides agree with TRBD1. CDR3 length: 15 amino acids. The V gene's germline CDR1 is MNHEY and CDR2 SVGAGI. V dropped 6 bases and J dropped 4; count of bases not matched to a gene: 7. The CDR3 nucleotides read TGTGCCAGCAGACAAGACAGGGGTAGCACCGGGGAGCTGTTTTTT. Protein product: CASRQDRGSTGELFF.

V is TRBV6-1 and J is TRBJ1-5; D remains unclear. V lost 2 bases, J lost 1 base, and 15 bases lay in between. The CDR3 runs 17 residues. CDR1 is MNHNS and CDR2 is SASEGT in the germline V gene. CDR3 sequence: CASSEFRSLRSNQPQHF. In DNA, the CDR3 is TGTGCCAGCAGTGAATTTCGGTCCCTCCGGAGCAATCAGCCCCAGCATTTT.

The CDR3: CASSMSGQYNSPLHF. CDR3 in DNA: TGTGCCAGTAGTATGTCGGGACAGTATAATTCACCCCTCCACTTT. The chain recombines TRBV19 with TRBJ1-6, with 7 bases lining up with TRBD1. Germline V lookup: CDR1 LNHDA, CDR2 SQIVND (reference sequence). The CDR3 runs 15 residues. Germline trimming cut 3 bases from V and 4 bases from J; bases unmatched to any gene: 3.

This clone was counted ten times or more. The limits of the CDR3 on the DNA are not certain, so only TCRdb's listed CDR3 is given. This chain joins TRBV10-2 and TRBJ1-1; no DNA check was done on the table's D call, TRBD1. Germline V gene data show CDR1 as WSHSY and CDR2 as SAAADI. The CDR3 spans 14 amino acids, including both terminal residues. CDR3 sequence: CASILAGGLAEAFF.

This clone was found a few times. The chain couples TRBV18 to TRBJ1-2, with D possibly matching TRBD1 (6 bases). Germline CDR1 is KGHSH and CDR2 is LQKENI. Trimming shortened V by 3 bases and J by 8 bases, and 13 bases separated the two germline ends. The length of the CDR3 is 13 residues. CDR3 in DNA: TGTGCCAGCTCACCGGACAGTGTGGACGGCTACACCTTC. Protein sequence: CASSPDSVDGYTF.

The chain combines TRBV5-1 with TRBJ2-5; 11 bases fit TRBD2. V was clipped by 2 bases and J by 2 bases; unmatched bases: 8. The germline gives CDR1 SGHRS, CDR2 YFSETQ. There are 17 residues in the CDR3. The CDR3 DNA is TGCGCCAGCAGCTTACGCCTAGCGGGGGGCACTCAAGAGACCCAGTACTTC. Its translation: CASSLRLAGGTQETQYF.

CDR3 residues: CASGGTVRTEAFF. The CDR3 bases are TGTGCCAGCGGGGGGACAGTTCGGACTGAAGCTTTCTTT. J is TRBJ1-1 and V is TRBV28; 7 bases agree with TRBD1. This CDR3 is 13 amino acids long. The J segment lost 5 bases and the V segment lost 8 bases, leaving 8 bases of the junction unmatched. The germline gives CDR1 MDHEN, CDR2 SYDVKM.

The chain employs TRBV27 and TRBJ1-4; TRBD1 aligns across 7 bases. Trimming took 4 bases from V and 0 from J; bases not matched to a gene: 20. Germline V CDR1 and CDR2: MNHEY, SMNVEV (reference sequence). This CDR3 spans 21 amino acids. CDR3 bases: TGTGCCAGCAGTTCCAAGGGACAGCGGGTAATATGGTCCACAACTAATGAAAAACTGTTTTTT. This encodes CASSSKGQRVIWSTTNEKLFF.

CDR3 bases: TGTGCCAGCAGTCAACCAGGGGCAACTAATGAAAAACTGTTTTTT. As protein: CASSQPGATNEKLFF. The chain carries TRBV6-5 and TRBJ1-4, with D tentatively TRBD1 (6 bases). CDR3 length: 15 amino acids. CDR1 and CDR2 (germline): MNHEY, SVGAGI. The V end lost 5 bases, the J end lost 0 bases, and 10 bases lay between the germline ends.

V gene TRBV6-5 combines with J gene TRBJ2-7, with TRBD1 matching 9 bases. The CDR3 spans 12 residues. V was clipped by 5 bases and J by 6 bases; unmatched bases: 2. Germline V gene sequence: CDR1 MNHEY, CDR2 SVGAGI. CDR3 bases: TGTGCCAGCAGTATGGACAGGGGCGAGCAGTACGTC. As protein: CASSMDRGEQYV.

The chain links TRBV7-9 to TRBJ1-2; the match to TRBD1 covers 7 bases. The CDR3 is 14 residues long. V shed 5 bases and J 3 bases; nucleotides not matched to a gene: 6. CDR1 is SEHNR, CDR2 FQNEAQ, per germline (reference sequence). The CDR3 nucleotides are TGTGCCAGCAGCCTTACAGGGGCTGACTATGGCTACACCTTC. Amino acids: CASSLTGADYGYTF.

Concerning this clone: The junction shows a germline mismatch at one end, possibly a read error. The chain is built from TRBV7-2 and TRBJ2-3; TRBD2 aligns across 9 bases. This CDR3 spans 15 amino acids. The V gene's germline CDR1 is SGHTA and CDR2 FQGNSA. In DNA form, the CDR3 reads TGTGCCAGCAGCTTGGGGGGGACTAGCAGAGATACGCAGTATTTT. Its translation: CASSLGGTSRDTQYF.

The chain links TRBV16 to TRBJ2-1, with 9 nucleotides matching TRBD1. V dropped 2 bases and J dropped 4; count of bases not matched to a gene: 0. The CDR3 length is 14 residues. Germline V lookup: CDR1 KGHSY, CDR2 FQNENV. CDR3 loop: CASSQDRGYNEQFF. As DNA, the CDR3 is TGTGCCAGCAGCCAAGACAGGGGGTACAATGAGCAGTTCTTC.

The CDR3 region is CASSPDRGDYGYTF. CDR3 bases: TGTGCCAGCAGTCCGGACAGGGGGGATTATGGCTACACCTTC. The chain joins TRBV2 to TRBJ1-2, with 10 bases that match TRBD1. This CDR3 is built from 14 residues. V was clipped by 5 bases and J by 5 bases; unmatched bases: 5. Germline V gene data show CDR1 as SNHLY and CDR2 as FYNNEI. Drawing the rest from reference TRBV2 and TRBJ1-2, the complete variable domain is EPEVTQTPSHQVTQMGQEVILRCVPISNHLYFYWYRQILGQKVEFLVSFYNNEISEKSEIFDDQFSVERPDGSNFTLKIRSTKLEDSAMYFCASSPDRGDYGYTFGSGTRLTVV.

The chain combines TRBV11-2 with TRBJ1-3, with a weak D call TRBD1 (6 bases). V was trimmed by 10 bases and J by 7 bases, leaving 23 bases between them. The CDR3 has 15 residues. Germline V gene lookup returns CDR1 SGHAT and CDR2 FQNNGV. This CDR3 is CATQGLQGIGNTIYF. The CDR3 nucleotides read TGTGCCACCCAAGGACTTCAGGGGATCGGGAACACCATATATTTT. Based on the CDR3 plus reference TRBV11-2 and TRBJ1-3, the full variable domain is EAGVAQSPRYKIIEKRQSVAFWCNPISGHATLYWYQQILGQGPKLLIQFQNNGVVDDSQLPKDRFSAERLKGVDSTLKIQPAKLEDSAVYLCATQGLQGIGNTIYFGEGSWLTVV.

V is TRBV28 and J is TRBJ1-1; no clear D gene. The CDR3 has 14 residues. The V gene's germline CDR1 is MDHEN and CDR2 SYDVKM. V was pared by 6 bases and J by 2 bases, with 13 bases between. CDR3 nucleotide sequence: TGTGCCAGCAGCTCCCTCGGGGTTAACACTGAAGCTTTCTTT. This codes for CASSSLGVNTEAFF.

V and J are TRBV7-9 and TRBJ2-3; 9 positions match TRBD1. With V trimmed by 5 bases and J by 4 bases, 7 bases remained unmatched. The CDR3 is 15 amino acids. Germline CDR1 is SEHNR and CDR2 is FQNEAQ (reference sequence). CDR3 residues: CASSHGQGRADTQYF. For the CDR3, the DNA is TGTGCCAGCAGCCACGGACAGGGGAGGGCAGATACGCAGTATTTT.

The CDR3 nucleotides read TGTGCCAGCTCACGACTCCACACAGATACGCAGTATTTT. Protein product: CASSRLHTDTQYF. The chain joins TRBV18 to TRBJ2-3, with D hard to call. V lost 4 bases and J lost 2, with 7 bases in between. Germline assignment: CDR1 KGHSH and CDR2 LQKENI. The CDR3 is 13 amino acids.

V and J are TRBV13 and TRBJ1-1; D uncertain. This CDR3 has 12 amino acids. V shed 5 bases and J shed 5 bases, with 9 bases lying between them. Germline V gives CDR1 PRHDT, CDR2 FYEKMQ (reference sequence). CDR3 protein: CASSPGVTEAFF. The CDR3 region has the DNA TGTGCCAGCAGCCCCGGGGTTACTGAAGCTTTCTTT. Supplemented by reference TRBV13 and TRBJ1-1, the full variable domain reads AAGVIQSPRHLIKEKRETATLKCYPIPRHDTVYWYQQGPGQDPQFLISFYEKMQSDKGSIPDRFSAQQFSDYHSELNMSSLELGDSALYFCASSPGVTEAFFGQGTRLTVV.

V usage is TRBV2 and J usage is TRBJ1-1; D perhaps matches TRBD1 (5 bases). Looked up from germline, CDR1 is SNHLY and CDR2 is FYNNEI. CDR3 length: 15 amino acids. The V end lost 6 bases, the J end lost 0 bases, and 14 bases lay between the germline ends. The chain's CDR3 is CASRGPGVLNTEAFF. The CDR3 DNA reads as TGTGCCAGCAGGGGTCCGGGGGTTCTGAACACTGAAGCTTTCTTT.

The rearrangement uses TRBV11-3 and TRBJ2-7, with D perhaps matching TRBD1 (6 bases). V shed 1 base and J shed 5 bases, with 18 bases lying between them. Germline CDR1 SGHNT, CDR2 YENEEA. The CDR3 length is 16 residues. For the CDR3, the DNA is TGTGCCAGCAGCTTAGTTGCTTGGGCAGGGGCCCACGAGCAGTACTTC. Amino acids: CASSLVAWAGAHEQYF.

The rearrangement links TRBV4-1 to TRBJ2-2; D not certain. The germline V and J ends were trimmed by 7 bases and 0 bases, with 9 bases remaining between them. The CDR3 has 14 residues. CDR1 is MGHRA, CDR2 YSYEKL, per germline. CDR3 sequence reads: CASIGEANTGELFF. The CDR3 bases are TGCGCCAGCATTGGAGAAGCGAACACCGGGGAGCTGTTTTTT.

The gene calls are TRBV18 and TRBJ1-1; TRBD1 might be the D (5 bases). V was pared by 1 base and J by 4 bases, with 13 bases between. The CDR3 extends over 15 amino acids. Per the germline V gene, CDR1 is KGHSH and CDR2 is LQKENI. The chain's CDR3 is CASSPLSGQGTEAFF. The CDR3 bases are TGTGCCAGCTCACCACTATCAGGGCAGGGCACTGAAGCTTTCTTT.

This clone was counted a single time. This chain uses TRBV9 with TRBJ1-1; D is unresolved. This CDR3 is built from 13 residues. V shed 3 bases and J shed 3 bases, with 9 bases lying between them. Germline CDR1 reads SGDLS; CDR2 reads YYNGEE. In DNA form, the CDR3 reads TGTGCCAGCAGCGGCGAGAGCTACACTGAAGCTTTCTTT. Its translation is CASSGESYTEAFF.

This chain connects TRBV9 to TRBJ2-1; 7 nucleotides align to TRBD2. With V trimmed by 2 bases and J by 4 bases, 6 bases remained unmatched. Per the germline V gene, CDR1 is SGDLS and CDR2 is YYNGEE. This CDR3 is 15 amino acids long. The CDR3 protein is CASSVASGPYNEQFF. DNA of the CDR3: TGTGCCAGCAGCGTTGCTAGCGGACCTTACAATGAGCAGTTCTTC.

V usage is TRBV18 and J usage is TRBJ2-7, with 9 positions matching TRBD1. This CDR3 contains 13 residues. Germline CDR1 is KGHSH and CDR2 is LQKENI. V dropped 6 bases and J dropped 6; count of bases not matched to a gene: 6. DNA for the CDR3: TGTGCCAGCTCGTCGACAGGGGGTGGCGAGCAGTACTTC. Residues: CASSSTGGGEQYF.

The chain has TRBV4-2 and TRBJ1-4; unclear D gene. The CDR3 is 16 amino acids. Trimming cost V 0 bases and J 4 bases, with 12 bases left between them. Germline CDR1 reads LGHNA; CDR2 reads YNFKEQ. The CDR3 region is CASSQDSFSSNEKLFF. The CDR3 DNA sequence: TGTGCCAGCAGCCAAGATAGTTTCTCGAGTAATGAAAAACTGTTTTTT.

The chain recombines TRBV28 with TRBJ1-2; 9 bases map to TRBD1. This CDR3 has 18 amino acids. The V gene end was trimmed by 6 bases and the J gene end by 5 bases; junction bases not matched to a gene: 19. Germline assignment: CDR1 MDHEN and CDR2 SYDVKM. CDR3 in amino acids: CASRKITGGGVKIYGYTF. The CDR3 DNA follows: TGTGCCAGCAGAAAAATAACAGGGGGCGGAGTTAAAATATATGGCTACACCTTC.

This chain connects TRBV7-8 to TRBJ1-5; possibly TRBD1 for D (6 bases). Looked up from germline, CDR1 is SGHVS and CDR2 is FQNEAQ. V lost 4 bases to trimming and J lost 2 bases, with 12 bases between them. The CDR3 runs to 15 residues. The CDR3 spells CASSSYRVGNQPQHF. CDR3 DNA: TGTGCCAGCAGCTCGTACAGGGTGGGCAATCAGCCCCAGCATTTT. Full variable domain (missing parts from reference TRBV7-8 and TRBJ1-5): GAGVSQSPRYKVAKRGQDVALRCDPISGHVSLFWYQQALGQGPEFLTYFQNEAQLDKSGLPSDRFFAERPEGSVSTLKIQRTQQEDSAVYLCASSSYRVGNQPQHFGDGTRLSIL.